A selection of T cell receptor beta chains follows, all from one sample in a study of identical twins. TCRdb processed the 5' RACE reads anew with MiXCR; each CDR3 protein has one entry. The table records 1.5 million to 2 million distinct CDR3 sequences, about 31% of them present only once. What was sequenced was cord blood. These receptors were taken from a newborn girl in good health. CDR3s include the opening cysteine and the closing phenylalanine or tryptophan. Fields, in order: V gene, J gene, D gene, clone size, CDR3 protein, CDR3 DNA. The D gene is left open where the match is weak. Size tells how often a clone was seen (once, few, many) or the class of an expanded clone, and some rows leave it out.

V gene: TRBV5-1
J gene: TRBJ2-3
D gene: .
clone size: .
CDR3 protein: CAGSLGRSTDTQYF
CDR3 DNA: TGCGCCGGCAGCTTGGGTAGGAGTACAGATACGCAGTATTTT

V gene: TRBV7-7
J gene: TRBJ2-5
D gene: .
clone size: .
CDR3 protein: CASSRRSQETQYF
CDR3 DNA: TGTGCCAGCAGCCGAAGGAGCCAAGAGACCCAGTACTTC

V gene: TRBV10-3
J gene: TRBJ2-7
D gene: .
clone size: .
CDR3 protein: CAVSETLRVTRPYEQYF
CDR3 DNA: TGTGCCGTCAGTGAGACGCTGAGGGTTACCCGACCCTACGAGCAGTACTTC

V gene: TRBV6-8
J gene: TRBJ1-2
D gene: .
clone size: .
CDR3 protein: CASSGPESYGYTF
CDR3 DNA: TGTGCCAGCAGTGGCCCAGAGAGCTATGGCTACACCTTC

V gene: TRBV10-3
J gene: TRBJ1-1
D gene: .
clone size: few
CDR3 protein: CATGREALNTEAFF
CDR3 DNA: TGTGCCACCGGAAGGGAGGCCCTGAACACTGAAGCTTTCTTT

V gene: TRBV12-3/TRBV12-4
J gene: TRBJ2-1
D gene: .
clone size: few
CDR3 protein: CASSKQANNEQFF
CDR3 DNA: TGTGCCAGCAGTAAACAGGCGAACAATGAGCAGTTCTTC

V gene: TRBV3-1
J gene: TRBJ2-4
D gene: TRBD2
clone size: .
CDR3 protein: CASSRYIASGSQNIQYF
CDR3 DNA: TGTGCCAGCAGCCGATATATCGCTAGCGGGTCCCAAAACATTCAGTACTTC

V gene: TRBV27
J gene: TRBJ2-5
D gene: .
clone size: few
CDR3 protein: CASSFGAGVVETQYF
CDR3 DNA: TGTGCCAGCAGTTTTGGGGCAGGGGTGGTAGAGACCCAGTACTTC

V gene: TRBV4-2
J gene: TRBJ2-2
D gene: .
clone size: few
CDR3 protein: CASSQDAGLNTGELFF
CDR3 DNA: TGTGCCAGCAGCCAAGATGCGGGCCTGAACACCGGGGAGCTGTTTTTT

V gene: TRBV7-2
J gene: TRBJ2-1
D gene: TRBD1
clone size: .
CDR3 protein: CASSLGLTGGEQFF
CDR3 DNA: TGTGCCAGCAGCTTAGGACTAACAGGGGGTGAGCAGTTCTTC

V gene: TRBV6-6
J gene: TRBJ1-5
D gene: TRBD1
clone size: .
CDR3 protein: CASRVRTGEDQPQHF
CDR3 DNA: TGTGCCAGCAGAGTTAGGACAGGGGAGGATCAGCCCCAGCATTTT

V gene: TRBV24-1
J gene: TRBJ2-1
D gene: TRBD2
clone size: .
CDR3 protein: CATSGASGRGSYNEQFF
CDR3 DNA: TGTGCCACCAGTGGGGCTAGCGGGAGGGGGTCCTACAATGAGCAGTTCTTC

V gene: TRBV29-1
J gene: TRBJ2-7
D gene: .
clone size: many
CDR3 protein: CSVFIEGEQYF
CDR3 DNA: TGCAGCGTGTTTATCGAGGGCGAGCAGTACTTC

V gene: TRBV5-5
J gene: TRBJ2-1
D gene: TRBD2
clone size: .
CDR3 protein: CASSSQLAGVSNEQFF
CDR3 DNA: TGTGCCAGCAGCTCCCAACTAGCGGGAGTTAGCAATGAGCAGTTCTTC

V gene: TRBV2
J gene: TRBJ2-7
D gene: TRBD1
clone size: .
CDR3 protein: CASRRQGASGFREQYF
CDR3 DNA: TGTGCCAGCAGGAGACAGGGCGCCTCCGGATTTCGCGAGCAGTACTTC

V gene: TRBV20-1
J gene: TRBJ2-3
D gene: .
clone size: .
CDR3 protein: CSASGHLSRTDTQYF
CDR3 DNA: TGCAGTGCTAGCGGACACTTAAGTCGCACAGATACGCAGTATTTT

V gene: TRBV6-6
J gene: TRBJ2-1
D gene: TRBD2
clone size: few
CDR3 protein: CASSWLAGGSWDEQFF
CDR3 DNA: TGTGCCAGCAGTTGGCTAGCGGGAGGGTCATGGGATGAGCAGTTCTTC

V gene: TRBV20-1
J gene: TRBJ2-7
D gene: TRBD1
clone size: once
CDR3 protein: CSARDSDRGRGNEQYF
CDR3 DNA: TGCAGTGCTAGAGATTCGGACAGGGGGCGAGGAAACGAGCAGTACTTC

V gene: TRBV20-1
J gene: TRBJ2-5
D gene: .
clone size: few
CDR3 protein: CSASFLGQTNEQYF
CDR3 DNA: TGCAGTGCTAGTTTTCTAGGCCAGACCAATGAGCAGTACTTC

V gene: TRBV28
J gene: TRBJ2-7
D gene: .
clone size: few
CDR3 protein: CASRFEYEQYF
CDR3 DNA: TGTGCCAGCAGATTTGAATACGAGCAGTACTTC

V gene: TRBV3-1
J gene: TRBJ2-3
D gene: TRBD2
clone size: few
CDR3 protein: CASSQGQREITDTQYF
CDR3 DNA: TGTGCCAGCAGCCAAGGCCAGCGGGAGATCACAGATACGCAGTATTTT

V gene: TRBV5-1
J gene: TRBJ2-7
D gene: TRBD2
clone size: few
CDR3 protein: CASSFGTSGIRAYEQYF
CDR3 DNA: TGCGCCAGCAGCTTTGGGACTAGCGGGATCCGGGCCTACGAGCAGTACTTC

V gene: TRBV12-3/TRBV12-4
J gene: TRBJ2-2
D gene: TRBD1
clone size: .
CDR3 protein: CASRDSSSNTGELFF
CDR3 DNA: TGTGCCAGCCGGGACAGTTCATCGAACACCGGGGAGCTGTTTTTT

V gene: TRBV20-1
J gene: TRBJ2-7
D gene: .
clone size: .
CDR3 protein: CSATSALYEQYF
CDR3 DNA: TGCAGTGCTACTAGCGCACTCTACGAGCAGTACTTC

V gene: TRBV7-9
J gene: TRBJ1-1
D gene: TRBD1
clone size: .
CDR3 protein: CASSSTTSGTGLGNTEAFF
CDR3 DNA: TGTGCCAGCAGCTCTACTACCTCCGGGACAGGGTTGGGGAACACTGAAGCTTTCTTT

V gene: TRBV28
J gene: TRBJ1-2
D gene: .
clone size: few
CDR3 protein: CASSFIGYNYGYTF
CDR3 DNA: TGTGCCAGCAGTTTCATAGGATATAACTATGGCTACACCTTC

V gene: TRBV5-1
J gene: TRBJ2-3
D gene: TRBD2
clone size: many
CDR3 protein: CASSPLFAGGTDTQYF
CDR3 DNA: TGCGCCAGCAGCCCCTTATTCGCGGGAGGCACAGATACGCAGTATTTT

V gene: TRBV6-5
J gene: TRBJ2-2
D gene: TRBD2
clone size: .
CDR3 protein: CASSPGLTRTGELFF
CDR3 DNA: TGTGCCAGCAGCCCGGGACTAACCAGAACCGGGGAGCTGTTTTTT

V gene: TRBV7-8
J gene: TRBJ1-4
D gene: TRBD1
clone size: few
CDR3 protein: CASRGTGKRGELFF
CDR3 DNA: TGTGCCAGCAGGGGGACAGGCAAGAGGGGGGAACTGTTTTTT

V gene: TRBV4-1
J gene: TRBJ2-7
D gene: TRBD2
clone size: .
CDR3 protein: CASSQDETSGRVYEQYF
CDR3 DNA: TGCGCCAGCAGCCAAGATGAGACTAGCGGGAGGGTCTACGAGCAGTACTTC

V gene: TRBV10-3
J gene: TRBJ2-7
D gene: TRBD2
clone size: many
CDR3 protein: CAISDQSSGGSYEQYF
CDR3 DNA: TGTGCCATCAGTGATCAGTCTAGCGGTGGATCCTACGAGCAGTACTTC

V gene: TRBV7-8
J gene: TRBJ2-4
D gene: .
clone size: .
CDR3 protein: CASSLERVGNIQYF
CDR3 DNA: TGTGCCAGCAGCTTAGAGAGGGTGGGAAACATTCAGTACTTC

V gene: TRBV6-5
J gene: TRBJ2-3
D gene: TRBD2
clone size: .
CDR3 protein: CASSYSGRDYRSDTQYF
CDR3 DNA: TGTGCCAGCAGTTACTCGGGCCGGGACTACCGTTCAGATACGCAGTATTTT

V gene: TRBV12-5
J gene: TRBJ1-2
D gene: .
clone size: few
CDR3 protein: CASGLTSGGSYGYTF
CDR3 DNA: TGTGCTAGTGGTTTGACCTCGGGAGGCAGCTATGGCTACACCTTC

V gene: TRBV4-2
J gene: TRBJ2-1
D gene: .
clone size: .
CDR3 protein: CASSQDLRLAEYDEQFF
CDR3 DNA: TGTGCCAGCAGCCAAGATCTAAGGCTAGCAGAGTACGATGAGCAGTTCTTC

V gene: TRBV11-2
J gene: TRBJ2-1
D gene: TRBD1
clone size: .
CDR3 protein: CASSSLTGGWDEQFF
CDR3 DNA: TGTGCCAGCAGCTCACTGACAGGGGGCTGGGATGAGCAGTTCTTC

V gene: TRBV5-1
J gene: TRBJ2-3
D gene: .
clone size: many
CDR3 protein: CASSLDTSTDTQYF
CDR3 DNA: TGTGCCAGCAGTTTAGACACTAGCACAGATACGCAGTATTTT

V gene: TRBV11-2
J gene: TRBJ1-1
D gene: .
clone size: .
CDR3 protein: CASSFLASLNTEAFF
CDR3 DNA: TGTGCCAGCAGCTTCCTCGCCTCCTTGAACACTGAAGCTTTCTTT

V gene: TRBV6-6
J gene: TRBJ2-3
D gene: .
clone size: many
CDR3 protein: CASSTGTRTDTQYF
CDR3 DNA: TGTGCCAGCAGTACAGGGACCCGCACAGATACGCAGTATTTT

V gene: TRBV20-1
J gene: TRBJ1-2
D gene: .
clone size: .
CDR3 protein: CSARDRTGRIYGYTF
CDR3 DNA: TGCAGTGCTAGAGATCGAACGGGCAGGATCTATGGCTACACCTTC

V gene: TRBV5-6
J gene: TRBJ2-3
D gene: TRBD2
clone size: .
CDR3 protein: CASNLGGADTQYF
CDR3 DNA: TGTGCCAGCAATTTGGGGGGGGCAGATACGCAGTATTTT

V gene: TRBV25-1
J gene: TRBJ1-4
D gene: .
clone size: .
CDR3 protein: CASSANRKFSEKLFF
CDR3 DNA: TGTGCCAGCAGTGCCAACAGGAAGTTCAGTGAAAAACTGTTTTTT

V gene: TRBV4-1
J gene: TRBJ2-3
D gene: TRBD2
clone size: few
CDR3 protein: CASSWTGLNTDTQYF
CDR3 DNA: TGCGCCAGCAGCTGGACGGGACTAAACACAGATACGCAGTATTTT